This T cell receptor beta chain was profiled in a study of sequential checkpoint blockade in melanoma. Looking at the study overall: Both treatment sequences were followed by maintenance nivolumab.

Specified treatment: randomized to nivolumab then ipilimumab (arm A) or the reverse (arm B). Patients had received no earlier DNA-damaging chemotherapy. From thawed PBMCs, live CD3+CD8+ cells negative for CD19 and CD56 were sorted. Profiling relied on immunoSEQ multiplex PCR, and the TCRdb table lists in-frame clones only, not all of them. In the table there are just over 15,000 clones, approximately 80% of which are singletons. V lost 0 bases to trimming and J lost 0 bases, with 5 bases between them. Germline V gene data show CDR1 as GTSNPN and CDR2 as SVGIG (reference sequence). The CDR3 sequence is 13 residues long.

The receptor was isolated from a human donor with melanoma. The sequences come from CD8+ T cells sorted from blood (inferred from file names), collected from a patient given nivolumab and ipilimumab in sequence. The J gene is TRBJ1-1, the V gene TRBV30; D remains unclear. In DNA form, the CDR3 reads TGTGCCTGGAGTGTAGCCATGAACACTGAAGCTTTCTTT. This gives the protein CAWSVAMNTEAFF.